This T cell receptor (beta chain) was observed in a study of blood T cells in healthy people across ages. Germline V lookup: CDR1 MNHEY, CDR2 SVGAGI. The CDR3 extends over 17 amino acids. The authors extracted at least 6 micrograms of total RNA per sample. This clonotype was counted between two and nine times. For the second PCR, which ran for about 6 to 11 cycles, a sample-barcoded 5' primer and a J-beta primer mix were used. Each CDR3 protein gets one entry after TCRdb re-called the 5' RACE reads with MiXCR. The table records some 690,000 distinct CDR3 sequences, approximately 22% of them present only once.

The TCR originated in a man between 70 and 80 years old in good health. The sample taken for sequencing was blood. The rearrangement joins TRBV6-5 to TRBJ2-7, with 14 positions matching TRBD2. The J call is in doubt because the DNA end fits TRBJ2-1 better. The CDR3 DNA reads as TGTGCCAGCAGTTCCCCGACTAGCGGGGGGGACTACAATGAGCAGTTCTTC. Translating it yields CASSSPTSGGDYNEQFF.